This T cell receptor beta chain originates from a study of blood T cell repertoires in COVID-19. Study details: Whether acute or convalescent, the COVID-19 samples came from the United States, Italy and Spain. PBMCs, B-cell-depleted T cells, or T cells were the source of the cDNA or gDNA that made up the material.

Method: immunoSEQ multiplex PCR; TCRdb's copy keeps in-frame clones and lacks some. The sample consists of hundreds of thousands of clones, about 89% of them appearing once. Trimming took off 3 bases at V and 3 bases at J, with 14 bases between the two ends. This CDR3 has 15 amino acids. Germline CDR1 is DFQATT and CDR2 is SNEGSKA (reference sequence). The gene calls are TRBV20-1 and TRBJ2-2; D is uncertain. This sequence originates from a man aged 35-49 years with acute or convalescent COVID-19. The specimen sequenced was peripheral blood. Here the CDR3 DNA reads TGCAGTGCTAGTACAGCTTTTCCGCACACCGGGGAGCTGTTTTTT. This translates into CSASTAFPHTGELFF.